This T cell receptor (beta chain) was sequenced for a study of blood T cell repertoires in COVID-19. Study context: COVID-19 samples, acute and convalescent, were from the United States, Italy and Spain. PBMCs, B-cell-depleted T cells, or T cells provided the cDNA or gDNA that made up the material.

Germline V gene data show CDR1 as SGHRS and CDR2 as YFSETQ. With 2 bases removed from V and 9 bases from J, the gap between germline ends came to 6 bases. The CDR3 consists of 11 residues. Methods used by the authors: Amplification of reference gene primers was used by the study to estimate nucleated cell counts. Repertoires were generated with immunoSEQ multiplex PCR, while TCRdb's copy carries only in-frame clones and drops some. For V, J and clone size, that table is used; D and trimming come from the DNA. Here the sample spans more than 200,000 clones, 85% to 90% being singletons. Each participant's cohort was designated according to participant-reported clinical history. This clone turned up a few times.

Sequenced material: PBMCs or T cells enriched from blood (not recorded which). The rearrangement links TRBV5-1 to TRBJ2-1; D may be TRBD2 (5 bases). The sequence was collected from a man aged 40-50 years who had recovered from COVID-19. The CDR3 sequence: CASSFEGEQFF. CDR3 sequence (DNA): TGCGCCAGCAGCTTCGAGGGTGAGCAGTTCTTC.